The next 11 T cell receptor beta chains were all read from a single sample in a study of cytomegalovirus exposure and HLA in healthy donors. The study ran its PCR with 60 Vbeta and 13 Jbeta primers. Clones were read by immunoSEQ multiplex PCR, and TCRdb kept only the in-frame ones, dropping some. Of roughly 20,000 clones in the sample, roughly four fifths were seen once. Sequencing was performed on PBMCs. The receptors were sampled from a human donor in good health.

This clone appeared a single time. This sequence joins TRBV7-9 and TRBJ2-3; 11 nucleotides align to TRBD2. Trimming took 5 bases from V and 4 from J; bases not matched to a gene: 8. The V gene's germline CDR1 is SEHNR and CDR2 FQNEAQ (reference sequence). The length of the CDR3 is 16 residues. CDR3 in amino acids: CASSRRLAGTPDTQYF. The DNA for the CDR3 is TGTGCCAGCAGCCGCAGACTAGCGGGGACCCCAGATACGCAGTATTTT.

The V gene is TRBV7-2, the J gene TRBJ2-5, with TRBD2 matching over 8 bases. The CDR3 has 15 residues. Germline values: CDR1 SGHTA, CDR2 FQGNSA. J was trimmed by 5 bases and V by 5 bases; bases with no gene match: 10. The CDR3 reads CASSNSGSGWETQYF. In DNA, the CDR3 is TGTGCCAGCAGCAACAGCGGGAGTGGGTGGGAGACCCAGTACTTC.

The chain joins TRBV6-5 to TRBJ1-1; D ambiguous. Germline V lookup: CDR1 MNHEY, CDR2 SVGAGI. The CDR3 totals 14 residues. V lost 5 bases, J lost 0 bases, and 10 bases lay in between. CDR3 in DNA: TGTGCCAGCAGTGAAGTGGCGGTGAACACTGAAGCTTTCTTT. Its protein is CASSEVAVNTEAFF.

V usage is TRBV18 and J usage is TRBJ2-3, with D unclear. CDR3 size: 13 residues. CDR1 and CDR2 (germline): KGHSH, LQKENI. Trimming removed 3 bases at V and 6 bases at J, with 10 bases between. The CDR3 region has the DNA TGTGCCAGCTCACCGGATGGAGCGGATACGCAGTATTTT. Encoded protein: CASSPDGADTQYF.

This chain links TRBV20-1 with TRBJ1-1; D remains unclear. The germline V gene has CDR1 DFQATT and CDR2 SNEGSKA (reference sequence). This CDR3 region has 11 residues. The CDR3 here is CSLTPYTEAFF. The CDR3 coding sequence is TGCAGCCTAACTCCATACACTGAAGCTTTCTTT.

J is TRBJ2-7 and V is TRBV11-2; possible D gene TRBD1, 8 bases. Germline assignment: CDR1 SGHAT and CDR2 FQNNGV. V was cut by 5 bases and J by 5 bases, with 25 bases left in between. CDR3 length equals 17 residues. The CDR3 loop reads CASSLLRTGSGADEQYF. As DNA, the CDR3 is TGTGCCAGCAGCCTTCTTAGGACAGGGAGCGGGGCGGACGAGCAGTACTTC. Drawing the rest from reference TRBV11-2 and TRBJ2-7, the complete variable domain is EAGVAQSPRYKIIEKRQSVAFWCNPISGHATLYWYQQILGQGPKLLIQFQNNGVVDDSQLPKDRFSAERLKGVDSTLKIQPAKLEDSAVYLCASSLLRTGSGADEQYFGPGTRLTVT.

This chain joins TRBV10-2 and TRBJ2-3; 7 bases are shared with TRBD2. V was pared by 5 bases and J by 4 bases, with 6 bases of the junction left unmatched. This CDR3 has 14 residues. CDR1 and CDR2 (germline): WSHSY, SAAADI. DNA of the CDR3: TGCGCCAGCAGTCTTGGCGCGGGAGCAGATACGCAGTATTTT. Amino acids: CASSLGAGADTQYF.

The gene calls are TRBV6-1 and TRBJ2-7; D is ambiguous. V lost 2 bases to trimming and J lost 0 bases, with 5 bases between them. Germline values: CDR1 MNHNS, CDR2 SASEGT. The CDR3 runs 13 residues. The chain's CDR3 is CASSESFSYEQYF. For the CDR3, the DNA is TGTGCCAGCAGTGAATCTTTCTCCTACGAGCAGTACTTC.

The gene calls are TRBV6-5 and TRBJ1-2; TRBD1 is a possible D gene (5 bases). The V end lost 2 bases, the J end lost 7 bases, and 8 bases lay between the germline ends. This CDR3 has 12 residues. The germline V gene has CDR1 MNHEY and CDR2 SVGAGI. CDR3 in DNA: TGTGCCAGCAGTTACGGTGACAGTGGCTACACCTTC. Residues: CASSYGDSGYTF.

The rearrangement uses TRBV6-1 and TRBJ2-5; weak D call: TRBD2 (5 bases). Trimming removed 9 bases from V and 5 bases from J, with 19 bases in between. Per the germline V gene, CDR1 is MNHNS and CDR2 is SASEGT. The CDR3 is made up of 14 amino acids. In nucleotides, the CDR3 is TGTGCCAGTACAATGGACCCAAGGAGGGAGACCCAGTACTTC. It is translated as CASTMDPRRETQYF.

The V gene is TRBV6-1, the J gene TRBJ2-1; D is possibly TRBD1 (5 bases). V dropped 6 bases and J dropped 4 bases, with 16 bases sitting between them. The germline V gene has CDR1 MNHNS and CDR2 SASEGT. This CDR3 region has 15 residues. CDR3 loop: CASRPSGLWYNEQFF. The CDR3 nucleotides read TGTGCCAGCAGACCCTCAGGGTTGTGGTACAATGAGCAGTTCTTC.